This passage covers 27 T cell receptor beta chains from one sample sequenced in a study of long-term antiretroviral therapy in people with HIV (dated by TCRdb to the early 2020s). The immunoSEQ hsTCRB v3.0 assay was used at survey level resolution for TRB variable region sequencing. Sourced from immuneACCESS, this table was stored by TCRdb with only in-frame sequences that have V and J called. A share of the clones is absent; for the studies checked, an unresolved V gene accounts for under half, and the remainder has no known explanation. The sample profile shows 20,000 to 25,000 clones; around 84% of them were found once. The ten most abundant clones make up 5% to 7% of the sample. The source was unsorted PBMCs, collected 0.2 years after starting antiretroviral therapy. These receptors were taken from a woman in her thirties with HIV.

The chain couples TRBV11-2 to TRBJ1-4; 8 positions match TRBD1. V gave up 3 bases and J gave up 7 bases; unmatched junction bases: 4. CDR3 length equals 14 residues. The germline V gene encodes CDR1 SGHAT and CDR2 FQNNGV. CDR3 sequence: CASSLDRVGEKLFF. The CDR3 DNA sequence: TGTGCCAGCAGCTTGGACAGGGTTGGTGAAAAACTGTTTTTT.

This CDR3 reads CATSSNRDYNEQFF. CDR3 DNA sequence: TGTGCCACCAGCAGCAACAGGGATTACAATGAGCAGTTCTTC. The rearrangement uses TRBV15 and TRBJ2-1; a weak D match, TRBD1 (6 bases). V shed 3 bases and J shed 4 bases, with 10 bases lying between them. The CDR3 runs to 14 residues. CDR1 is LNHNV and CDR2 is YYDKDF in the germline V gene (reference sequence).

The chain recombines TRBV14 with TRBJ2-2, with D perhaps TRBD2 (5 bases). The ends were cut back, 4 bases at V and 0 bases at J, with 9 bases in the middle. Germline V gene data show CDR1 as SGHDN and CDR2 as FVKESK. The CDR3 consists of 15 residues. This chain's CDR3 is CASSRSLANTGELFF. For the CDR3, the DNA is TGTGCCAGCAGCCGATCACTAGCGAACACCGGGGAGCTGTTTTTT.

This chain uses TRBV30 with TRBJ1-6; unclear D gene. The length of the CDR3 is 15 residues. The germline V gene encodes CDR1 GTSNPN and CDR2 SVGIG (reference sequence). Trimming shortened V by 0 bases and J by 9 bases, and 15 bases separated the two germline ends. Here the CDR3 DNA reads TGTGCCTGGAGTGTAGGTTTCTCCGGACGTTCACCCCTCCACTTT. Its translation: CAWSVGFSGRSPLHF.

This clone was counted a single time. V is TRBV27 and J is TRBJ2-1; 7 bases map to TRBD1. Germline V CDR1 and CDR2: MNHEY, SMNVEV (reference sequence). Trimming took 4 bases from V and 7 from J; bases not matched to a gene: 7. This CDR3 comprises 14 residues. Here the CDR3 reads CASSYIDRVNEQFF. The CDR3 DNA follows: TGTGCCAGCAGTTACATCGACAGGGTAAATGAGCAGTTCTTC.

This clone was picked up one time. The V gene is TRBV30, the J gene TRBJ2-7, with D perhaps given as TRBD1 or TRBD2 (6 bases each). Trimming stripped 3 bases from V and 5 bases from J, with 14 bases between. The CDR3 is 13 residues long. Germline values: CDR1 GTSNPN, CDR2 SVGIG (reference sequence). CDR3 sequence: CAWSLQGGNEQYV. For the CDR3, the DNA is TGTGCCTGGAGCCTACAGGGAGGTAACGAGCAGTACGTC.

The table lists this clone with a count of one. The chain recombines TRBV25-1 with TRBJ1-2; D remains ambiguous. V shed 5 bases and J shed 4 bases, with 17 bases lying between them. The CDR3 runs to 15 residues. Germline values: CDR1 MGHDK, CDR2 SYGVNS. The CDR3 protein is CASSNPKFGFYGYTF. The DNA for the CDR3 is TGTGCCAGCAGTAACCCTAAGTTTGGCTTCTATGGCTACACCTTC.

This clone was detected a few times. V gene TRBV10-1 combines with J gene TRBJ2-7; D remains ambiguous. Trimming cost V 7 bases and J 3 bases, with 10 bases left between them. Germline CDR1 and CDR2: WNHNN and SYGVQD (reference sequence). The CDR3 has 12 amino acids. Here the CDR3 DNA reads TGCGCCAGCATCCGGATCTTCTACGAGCAGTACTTC. The encoded protein is CASIRIFYEQYF.

The chain combines TRBV30 with TRBJ1-1; weak D call: TRBD1 (6 bases). The germline V gene encodes CDR1 GTSNPN and CDR2 SVGIG (reference sequence). Trimming pared 3 bases from V and 4 bases from J, leaving 15 bases between. The CDR3 sequence is 14 residues long. CDR3 coding DNA: TGTGCCTGGAGCGGCCTACAGGGCGGCACTGAAGCTTTCTTT. Translated, it gives CAWSGLQGGTEAFF.

The J gene is TRBJ2-3, the V gene TRBV5-1; either TRBD1 or TRBD2 may supply D (6 bases each). The CDR3 spans 15 residues. Per the germline V gene, CDR1 is SGHRS and CDR2 is YFSETQ. V gave up 0 bases and J gave up 7 bases, with 15 bases separating them. The DNA of the CDR3 is TGCGCCAGCAGCTTGGCCATCCTCGGGGGCAATACGCAGTATTTT. Translating it yields CASSLAILGGNTQYF.

Comments on this clone: A much bigger clone sits one base away, suggesting this may be a read error. This chain joins TRBV6-5 and TRBJ1-6, with TRBD1 matching over 9 bases. Trimming took 7 bases from V and 7 from J; bases not matched to a gene: 5. Germline loops: CDR1 MNHEY, CDR2 SVGAGI. This CDR3 region has 14 residues. The CDR3 loop is CASNFGQGNSPLHF. CDR3 DNA sequence: TGTGCCAGCAATTTCGGACAGGGGAATTCACCCCTCCACTTT.

The rearrangement links TRBV5-1 to TRBJ2-3; D is unresolved. The CDR3 runs 12 residues. V was shortened by 8 bases and J by 4 bases, with 11 bases between the two germline ends. Germline V gene sequence: CDR1 SGHRS, CDR2 YFSETQ. CDR3 loop: CASSPRADTQYF. CDR3 in DNA: TGCGCCAGTAGCCCGCGAGCAGATACGCAGTATTTT.

J is TRBJ1-2 and V is TRBV19, with 8 bases aligning to TRBD1. Germline V lookup: CDR1 LNHDA, CDR2 SQIVND (reference sequence). The ends lost 4 bases at V and 4 bases at J; junction bases unmatched: 8. The CDR3 has 15 residues. CDR3 sequence reads: CASSTQTGESYGYTF. Here the CDR3 DNA reads TGTGCCAGTAGTACCCAGACAGGGGAATCCTATGGCTACACCTTC.

The chain employs TRBV10-1 and TRBJ2-2; D is unclear. The CDR3 is made up of 11 amino acids. CDR1 and CDR2 from the germline V gene are WNHNN and SYGVQD (reference sequence). Trimming took off 10 bases at V and 6 bases at J, with 9 bases between the two ends. The CDR3 DNA sequence: TGCGCCACCGCGTGCGCCGGGGAGCTGTTTTTT. Translated: CATACAGELFF.

The CDR3 loop reads CASSASNLNTEAFF. CDR3 in DNA: TGTGCCAGCAGCGCGTCAAATTTGAACACTGAAGCTTTCTTT. This chain links TRBV9 with TRBJ1-1; D remains ambiguous. This CDR3 spans 14 amino acids. The germline V gene has CDR1 SGDLS and CDR2 YYNGEE. V was cut by 3 bases and J by 0 bases, with 9 bases left in between.

The chain combines TRBV7-3 with TRBJ2-2; no reliable D call. V dropped 1 base and J dropped 1 base, with 1 base sitting between them. The CDR3 sequence is 13 residues long. Germline CDR1 and CDR2: SGHTA and FQGTGA. The CDR3 loop reads CASSLMNTGELFF. CDR3 coding DNA: TGTGCCAGCAGCTTAATGAACACCGGGGAGCTGTTTTTT. The whole variable domain, filled in from reference TRBV7-3 and TRBJ2-2, reads GAGVSQTPSNKVTEKGKYVELRCDPISGHTALYWYRQSLGQGPEFLIYFQGTGAADDSGLPNDRFFAVRPEGSVSTLKIQRTERGDSAVYLCASSLMNTGELFFGEGSRLTVL.

The chain uses TRBV4-1 and TRBJ1-1; D is possibly TRBD1 (5 bases). The CDR3 sequence is 14 residues long. CDR1 and CDR2 from the germline V gene are MGHRA and YSYEKL. V gave up 3 bases and J gave up 5 bases, with 13 bases separating them. CDR3 bases: TGCGCCAGCAGCCATACAGGTGAGGGGACTGAAGCTTTCTTT. Amino acid sequence: CASSHTGEGTEAFF.

V and J are TRBV29-1 and TRBJ2-7; possible D gene TRBD1, 6 bases. The germline CDR1 and CDR2 sequences are SQVTM and ANQGSEA. V lost 7 bases to trimming and J lost 5 bases, with 18 bases between them. This CDR3 has 13 amino acids. CDR3 DNA sequence: TGCAGCGCGTACACAACAGGGTCCCACGAGCAGTACTTC. Translation gives CSAYTTGSHEQYF.

The table lists this clone with a few counts. The chain is built from TRBV4-1 and TRBJ1-6; D ambiguous. The CDR3 is 16 amino acids. Germline V gene lookup returns CDR1 MGHRA and CDR2 YSYEKL. Trimming cost V 1 base and J 5 bases, with 12 bases left between them. The CDR3 sequence: CASSQGLGSDNSPLHF. In nucleotides, the CDR3 is TGCGCCAGCAGCCAAGGGCTGGGCAGCGATAATTCACCCCTCCACTTT.

The chain links TRBV28 to TRBJ1-1; D is ambiguous. Trimming took off 5 bases at V and 1 base at J, with 8 bases between the two ends. The CDR3 extends over 13 amino acids. From germline, CDR1 is MDHEN and CDR2 SYDVKM. The CDR3 loop is CASSLPENTEAFF. The DNA for the CDR3 is TGTGCCAGCAGTCTTCCAGAGAACACTGAAGCTTTCTTT.

The genes are TRBV6-6 and TRBJ1-2; unclear D gene. CDR1 is MNHNY and CDR2 is SVGAGI in the germline V gene (reference sequence). The CDR3 contains 14 residues. Trimming shortened V by 0 bases and J by 7 bases, and 12 bases separated the two germline ends. The CDR3 loop is CASSYSLVPTGYTF. The DNA for the CDR3 is TGTGCCAGCAGTTACTCCTTGGTTCCCACTGGCTACACCTTC.

The V and J genes are TRBV13 and TRBJ1-1; no clear D. Per the germline V gene, CDR1 is PRHDT and CDR2 is FYEKMQ (reference sequence). There are 13 residues in the CDR3. Trimming removed 5 bases at V and 1 base at J, with 8 bases between. The CDR3 DNA follows: TGTGCCAGCAGCCTAAACACGAACACTGAAGCTTTCTTT. This encodes CASSLNTNTEAFF.

The chain uses TRBV6-1 and TRBJ2-7, with TRBD1 matching over 10 bases. The CDR3 consists of 14 residues. The germline CDR1 and CDR2 sequences are MNHNS and SASEGT. Trimming took 4 bases from V and 2 from J; bases not matched to a gene: 2. The CDR3 loop is CASSGGQGPYEQYV. The DNA for the CDR3 is TGTGCCAGCAGTGGGGGACAGGGGCCCTACGAGCAGTACGTC.

V and J are TRBV7-3 and TRBJ1-2, with 7 bases matching TRBD1. Germline CDR1 reads SGHTA; CDR2 reads FQGTGA. The CDR3 covers 13 residues. The trim removed 4 bases at V and 3 bases at J, leaving 2 bases unmatched. The CDR3 region is CASSYDRDYGYTF. The CDR3 nucleotides are TGTGCCAGCAGCTACGACAGGGACTATGGCTACACCTTC.

The V call is TRBV5-1, the J call TRBJ2-1; 8 bases match TRBD1. Germline V gene data show CDR1 as SGHRS and CDR2 as YFSETQ. The CDR3 runs to 13 residues. V dropped 4 bases and J dropped 6; count of bases not matched to a gene: 3. CDR3 amino acids: CASSVTGANEQFF. CDR3 DNA sequence: TGCGCCAGCAGCGTGACAGGGGCCAATGAGCAGTTCTTC.

The chain combines TRBV5-1 with TRBJ1-5, with D maybe TRBD1 (5 bases). This CDR3 is 13 amino acids long. Trimming cost V 4 bases and J 5 bases, with 10 bases left between them. Germline V CDR1 and CDR2: SGHRS, YFSETQ. The CDR3 sequence: CASSPWGDQPQHF. The CDR3 nucleotides read TGCGCCAGCAGCCCGTGGGGCGATCAGCCCCAGCATTTT. The full variable domain, its missing parts supplied by reference TRBV5-1 and TRBJ1-5, is KAGVTQTPRYLIKTRGQQVTLSCSPISGHRSVSWYQQTPGQGLQFLFEYFSETQRNKGNFPGRFSGRQFSNSRSEMNVSTLELGDSALYLCASSPWGDQPQHFGDGTRLSIL.

This clone occurred once. The rearrangement links TRBV7-2 to TRBJ1-1; D is ambiguous. The CDR3 is 14 amino acids. Trimming removed 4 bases at V and 5 bases at J, with 14 bases between. Germline CDR1 SGHTA, CDR2 FQGNSA. The DNA for the CDR3 is TGTGCCAGCAGCTCCGGACCCATGAGGACTGAAGCTTTCTTT. This encodes CASSSGPMRTEAFF.